Here is one TCR beta chain with its context. What it binds is not known. Separation from the approximately 660-subject first cohort characterized the roughly 110-subject validation cohort, to which the donors belonged. This entry is derived from a study of cytomegalovirus exposure and HLA in healthy donors. Overall study: The same platform was used for the 90 to 150 validation repertoires as for the approximately 670 first-cohort repertoires, as reported in a later analysis. Findings and caveats of the study: Reported performance of the classifier showed diagnosis of cytomegalovirus status with high specificity and sensitivity.

Clones were read by immunoSEQ multiplex PCR, and TCRdb kept only the in-frame ones, dropping some. The table includes over 200,000 clones, approximately 86% detected once. V lost 10 bases and J lost 5; bases outside the gene matches: 4. The CDR3 extends over 11 amino acids. CDR1 and CDR2 from the germline V gene are MDHEN and SYDVKM. The receptor was isolated from a woman under 30 in good health and CMV-seronegative. V and J are TRBV28 and TRBJ2-7; 8 bases line up with TRBD1. The material sequenced was PBMCs. CDR3 sequence: CAIRGLDEQYF. The CDR3 nucleotides are TGTGCCATCAGGGGGCTTGACGAGCAGTACTTC.